This paragraph reports one T cell receptor (beta chain). The assay was immunoSEQ multiplex PCR, and TCRdb's table has in-frame clones only and misses some. The sample holds about 240,000 clones, under 85% seen once. The data stem from a study of blood T cell repertoires in COVID-19. At the level of the study: Italy, Spain and the United States were the sources of the convalescent and acute COVID-19 samples.

Germline V gives CDR1 DFQATT, CDR2 SNEGSKA (reference sequence). This CDR3 is built from 11 residues. Trimming removed 5 bases from V and 4 bases from J, with 6 bases in between. The sequencing input was peripheral blood. V usage is TRBV20-1 and J usage is TRBJ1-3; D uncertain. This sequence originates from a man between 25 and 39 years old who had recovered from COVID-19. The CDR3 DNA sequence: TGCAGTGCTGAACGGGGAAACACCATATATTTT. It yields the protein CSAERGNTIYF.